One and the same sample provided the 15 T cell receptor beta chains below, sequenced in a study of T-cell memory formation after mild COVID-19. From the 5' RACE reads, TCRdb called clonotypes with MiXCR, one entry per CDR3 protein. The sample records approximately 350,000 distinct CDR3 sequences, about 15% being singletons. Specimen: PBMCs or a T cell subset sorted from them (not recorded which). Source of these receptors: a man aged 18 to 29 who had mild COVID-19 (a few samples of this study predate the infection). Cell type and time point are not known.

This clonotype occurred many times. J is TRBJ2-3 and V is TRBV4-2, with D perhaps given as TRBD1 or TRBD2 (5 bases each). Germline CDR1 LGHNA, CDR2 YNFKEQ. The CDR3 has 15 residues. Trimming took 1 base from V and 9 from J, leaving 17 bases between them. CDR3: CASSQVEQGEGTQYF. The CDR3 DNA reads TGTGCCAGCAGCCAAGTTGAGCAGGGAGAAGGCACGCAGTATTTT.

Only a few counts were recorded for this clonotype. The chain uses TRBV7-3 and TRBJ2-3; TRBD2 might be the D (7 bases). V dropped 0 bases and J dropped 4 bases, with 11 bases sitting between them. The CDR3 has 15 amino acids. The germline V gene has CDR1 SGHTA and CDR2 FQGTGA. The CDR3 nucleotides are TGTGCCAGCAGCTTAACGGGGGGGCGGTCAGATACGCAGTATTTT. Its translation is CASSLTGGRSDTQYF.

This clonotype occurred many times. J is TRBJ2-5 and V is TRBV4-1, with a possible D match to TRBD2 (6 bases). V shed 1 base and J shed 2 bases, with 11 bases lying between them. CDR3 length: 15 amino acids. Germline loops: CDR1 MGHRA, CDR2 YSYEKL. CDR3 loop: CASSQGDGGQETQYF. DNA of the CDR3: TGCGCCAGCAGCCAAGGGGACGGAGGGCAAGAGACCCAGTACTTC.

This clonotype was seen more than once but under ten times. The chain carries TRBV11-2 and TRBJ2-3; D gene unclear. Germline V gene lookup returns CDR1 SGHAT and CDR2 FQNNGV. V shed 0 bases and J shed 6 bases, with 7 bases lying between them. The CDR3 runs to 13 residues. This CDR3 reads CASSLDLGDTQYF. Here the CDR3 DNA reads TGTGCCAGCAGCTTAGATCTCGGGGATACGCAGTATTTT.

This clonotype has at least ten counts. The chain joins TRBV7-9 to TRBJ2-5, with D unclear. The CDR3 is 15 residues long. Trimming cost V 3 bases and J 4 bases, with 15 bases left between them. The V gene's germline CDR1 is SEHNR and CDR2 FQNEAQ (reference sequence). The CDR3 nucleotides are TGTGCCAGCAGCTTTCTCTCGTTGGCCTCAGAGACCCAGTACTTC. Amino acids: CASSFLSLASETQYF.

This clonotype was picked up one time. The chain is built from TRBV19 and TRBJ1-2, with 7 bases aligning to TRBD1. This CDR3 has 13 residues. Germline-derived CDR1 and CDR2 are LNHDA and SQIVND (reference sequence). V trimming: 5 bases; J trimming: 4 bases; junction bases outside the gene matches: 4. The CDR3 is CASSRDRLYGYTF. The CDR3 DNA follows: TGTGCCAGTAGTCGGGACAGACTCTATGGCTACACCTTC.

In this sample, this clonotype turned up a few times. CDR3 loop: CSVIPPGSGDTQYF. CDR3 sequence (DNA): TGCAGCGTGATACCCCCTGGGTCCGGGGATACGCAGTATTTT. The V gene is TRBV29-1, the J gene TRBJ2-3; no reliable D call. Germline V gene data show CDR1 as SQVTM and CDR2 as ANQGSEA. V lost 6 bases to trimming and J lost 6 bases, with 19 bases between them. This CDR3 spans 14 amino acids.

This clonotype appeared a few times. The chain recombines TRBV7-2 with TRBJ1-2; a possible D gene is TRBD1 (6 bases). V lost 1 base to trimming and J lost 8 bases, with 17 bases between them. The CDR3 covers 15 residues. The germline gives CDR1 SGHTA, CDR2 FQGNSA. CDR3 DNA: TGTGCCAGCAGCTTAGGGCGGGGATCAGGGGACGGCTACACCTTC. This translates into CASSLGRGSGDGYTF.

This chain connects TRBV7-9 to TRBJ2-1, with TRBD2 matching over 7 bases. J was trimmed by 2 bases and V by 2 bases; bases with no gene match: 3. CDR3 length: 15 amino acids. Germline values: CDR1 SEHNR, CDR2 FQNEAQ (reference sequence). CDR3 amino acids: CASSLFAGAYNEQFF. The CDR3 DNA follows: TGTGCCAGCAGCTTATTCGCGGGGGCCTACAATGAGCAGTTCTTC.

The V call is TRBV29-1, the J call TRBJ2-5, with D tentatively TRBD2 (6 bases). The CDR3 has 13 amino acids. V lost 3 bases and J 5 bases, leaving 13 bases between the germline ends. Germline assignment: CDR1 SQVTM and CDR2 ANQGSEA. The CDR3 nucleotides read TGCAGCGTTGACGTCGGGGGATGGGAGACCCAGTACTTC. This codes for CSVDVGGWETQYF.

At least ten counts were recorded for this clonotype. This chain connects TRBV6-2 or TRBV6-3 to TRBJ2-1, with 7 bases matching TRBD2. The CDR3 is 13 residues long. Per germline, CDR1 MNHEY and CDR2 SVGEGT. The V gene end was trimmed by 5 bases and the J gene end by 3 bases; junction bases not matched to a gene: 1. CDR3 sequence reads: CASSPGGYNEQFF. CDR3 in DNA: TGTGCCAGCAGTCCGGGGGGCTACAATGAGCAGTTCTTC.

The rearrangement links TRBV6-4 to TRBJ1-6; TRBD1 is a possible D gene (5 bases). The V end lost 3 bases, the J end lost 0 bases, and 9 bases lay between the germline ends. The germline V gene has CDR1 MRHNA and CDR2 SNTAGT. There are 16 residues in the CDR3. The CDR3 loop is CASSEPGGSYNSPLHF. CDR3 bases: TGTGCCAGCAGTGAGCCGGGGGGCTCCTATAATTCACCCCTCCACTTT.

This clonotype turned up a few times. This chain connects TRBV12-3 or TRBV12-4 to TRBJ1-4, with a weak D call TRBD1 (5 bases). With 10 bases removed from V and 8 bases from J, the gap between germline ends came to 20 bases. The CDR3 has 14 amino acids. CDR3 DNA sequence: TGTGCCACCGCCTGGGGCGGGACTGGGGAAAAACTGTTTTTT. Translation gives CATAWGGTGEKLFF.

The table lists this clonotype with a few counts. The chain employs TRBV6-5 and TRBJ1-6; D not certain. Germline CDR1 is MNHEY and CDR2 is SVGAGI. Trimming took off 0 bases at V and 0 bases at J, with 6 bases between the two ends. The CDR3 extends over 16 amino acids. DNA for the CDR3: TGTGCCAGCAGTTACTCTTGGCTCTCCTATAATTCACCCCTCCACTTT. Protein product: CASSYSWLSYNSPLHF.

The rearrangement uses TRBV5-5 and TRBJ1-5, with no clear D. The ends were cut back, 4 bases at V and 4 bases at J, with 15 bases in the middle. CDR3 size: 15 residues. Germline-derived CDR1 and CDR2 are SGHKS and YYEKEE (reference sequence). Here the CDR3 reads CASSIFLSANQPQHF. The DNA of the CDR3 is TGTGCCAGCAGCATTTTCCTGTCCGCGAATCAGCCCCAGCATTTT.